These 27 T cell receptor beta chains share one sample of origin, sequenced in a study of PD-1 blockade in classical Hodgkin lymphoma. Every one of the patients relapsed after autologous stem cell transplantation (brentuximab vedotin exposure was variable). Measured with immunoSEQ multiplex PCR; TCRdb has only the in-frame clones, and not every one. The sample carries 100,000 or so clones, roughly 89% recorded once. The sample was peripheral blood mononuclear cells (PBMCs), taken before the second cycle of nivolumab. These receptor sequences come from a human donor with classical Hodgkin lymphoma.

The chain joins TRBV19 to TRBJ1-1; unclear D gene. V dropped 9 bases and J dropped 7 bases, with 18 bases sitting between them. The CDR3 has 13 amino acids. Germline CDR1 LNHDA, CDR2 SQIVND (reference sequence). CDR3 region: CASYFPGRFEAFF. CDR3 DNA sequence: TGTGCCAGCTACTTCCCAGGAAGATTTGAAGCTTTCTTT.

The chain recombines TRBV28 with TRBJ2-5; D call uncertain. This CDR3 has 14 residues. Germline V gene lookup returns CDR1 MDHEN and CDR2 SYDVKM. V gave up 3 bases and J gave up 5 bases, with 13 bases separating them. CDR3: CASSFWSQRETQYF. DNA of the CDR3: TGTGCCAGCAGTTTCTGGTCCCAACGGGAGACCCAGTACTTC.

The chain joins TRBV7-9 to TRBJ1-4; TRBD1 aligns across 9 bases. This CDR3 is built from 15 residues. Unmatched junction bases numbered 6, after V lost 2 bases and J lost 8 bases. Germline V CDR1 and CDR2: SEHNR, FQNEAQ (reference sequence). As DNA, the CDR3 is TGTGCCAGCAGCTTAATCGGGACAGGGCCCGAAAAACTGTTTTTT. Amino acids: CASSLIGTGPEKLFF.

The chain is built from TRBV19 and TRBJ2-7; TRBD2 matches 11 bases. The CDR3 sequence is 14 residues long. V shed 7 bases, J shed 0 bases, and the junction held 2 bases outside the gene matches. CDR1 is LNHDA and CDR2 is SQIVND in the germline V gene (reference sequence). The CDR3 DNA sequence: TGTGCCAGTAAGGGGACTAGCGGCTCCTACGAGCAGTACTTC. This sequence encodes CASKGTSGSYEQYF.

This rearrangement joins TRBV11-3 to TRBJ2-6, with D hard to call. The CDR3 runs to 13 residues. Germline V gene sequence: CDR1 SGHNT, CDR2 YENEEA. The V and J ends lost 6 bases and 1 base respectively, with 4 bases between them. The CDR3 region has the DNA TGTGCCAGCAGTCAGTCTGGGGCCAACGTCCTGACTTTC. Translation gives CASSQSGANVLTF.

This rearrangement joins TRBV7-8 to TRBJ2-2; TRBD1 aligns across 10 bases. This CDR3 spans 16 amino acids. With V trimmed by 6 bases and J by 7 bases, 11 bases remained unmatched. The germline V gene has CDR1 SGHVS and CDR2 FQNEAQ. The CDR3 nucleotides read TGTGCCAGCAGTTCCTCTACCGGGACAGGGGTCGGGGAGCTGTTTTTT. Its protein product is CASSSSTGTGVGELFF.

With respect to this clone: The sample carries other DNA sequences with the same CDR3. The V and J genes are TRBV5-1 and TRBJ2-3, with TRBD2 matching over 11 bases. Germline CDR1 reads SGHRS; CDR2 reads YFSETQ. There are 16 residues in the CDR3. The J segment lost 1 base and the V segment lost 0 bases, leaving 1 base of the junction unmatched. The CDR3 DNA reads as TGCGCCAGCAGCTTGGTACTAGCGGGGGGCACAGATACGCAGTATTTT. Translated, it gives CASSLVLAGGTDTQYF. Drawing the rest from reference TRBV5-1 and TRBJ2-3, the complete variable domain is KAGVTQTPRYLIKTRGQQVTLSCSPISGHRSVSWYQQTPGQGLQFLFEYFSETQRNKGNFPGRFSGRQFSNSRSEMNVSTLELGDSALYLCASSLVLAGGTDTQYFGPGTRLTVL.

J is TRBJ2-3 and V is TRBV13, with a possible D match to TRBD2 (5 bases). Trimming took 2 bases from V and 0 from J, leaving 9 bases between them. The length of the CDR3 is 15 residues. Germline loops: CDR1 PRHDT, CDR2 FYEKMQ (reference sequence). The CDR3 sequence is CASSLPGSSTDTQYF. The CDR3 DNA is TGTGCCAGCAGCTTACCGGGGTCTAGCACAGATACGCAGTATTTT.

This chain uses TRBV5-1 with TRBJ1-2, with 9 positions matching TRBD1. This CDR3 is 15 amino acids long. J lost 4 bases, V lost 7 bases, and 11 bases had no gene match. Germline lookup yields CDR1 SGHRS and CDR2 YFSETQ. The CDR3: CASGTIDRGSYGYTF. The DNA for the CDR3 is TGCGCCAGCGGAACTATAGACAGGGGGAGCTATGGCTACACCTTC. The whole variable domain, filled in from reference TRBV5-1 and TRBJ1-2, reads KAGVTQTPRYLIKTRGQQVTLSCSPISGHRSVSWYQQTPGQGLQFLFEYFSETQRNKGNFPGRFSGRQFSNSRSEMNVSTLELGDSALYLCASGTIDRGSYGYTFGSGTRLTVV.

J is TRBJ1-4 and V is TRBV7-6, with D tentatively TRBD1 (5 bases). The ends were cut back, 3 bases at V and 1 base at J, with 12 bases in the middle. CDR3 length: 16 residues. CDR1 SGHVS and CDR2 FNYEAQ come from the germline V gene. CDR3 sequence: CASSLGGGLTNEKLFF. The DNA of the CDR3 is TGTGCCAGCAGCTTGGGGGGGGGTCTAACTAATGAAAAACTGTTTTTT.

This chain joins TRBV19 and TRBJ2-1; no definite D call. Germline lookup yields CDR1 LNHDA and CDR2 SQIVND (reference sequence). The CDR3 is made up of 16 amino acids. Trimming cost V 5 bases and J 6 bases, with 20 bases left between them. The CDR3 DNA reads TGTGCCAGTAGTCCCCTGGGAAGACCCGAGGTCAATGAGCAGTTCTTC. It is translated as CASSPLGRPEVNEQFF.

The chain couples TRBV19 to TRBJ1-4; D gene ambiguous. Trimming shortened V by 3 bases and J by 0 bases, and 14 bases separated the two germline ends. Germline V gives CDR1 LNHDA, CDR2 SQIVND (reference sequence). The CDR3 length is 17 residues. CDR3: CASSMASTRATNEKLFF. As DNA, the CDR3 is TGTGCCAGTAGTATGGCCTCGACTCGGGCAACTAATGAAAAACTGTTTTTT.

The chain joins TRBV2 to TRBJ1-3; possibly TRBD1 for D (5 bases). Germline assignment: CDR1 SNHLY and CDR2 FYNNEI. V was shortened by 10 bases and J by 0 bases, with 13 bases between the two germline ends. The CDR3 has 14 residues. The CDR3 loop reads CATEQVDSGNTIYF. The CDR3 nucleotides read TGTGCCACGGAACAGGTTGACTCTGGAAACACCATATATTTT.

The chain links TRBV27 to TRBJ2-2, with no clear D. V was clipped by 6 bases and J by 1 base, with 9 bases between them. The germline V gene has CDR1 MNHEY and CDR2 SMNVEV (reference sequence). This CDR3 spans 14 amino acids. The DNA for the CDR3 is TGTGCCAGCAGCCAAGCTATGAACACCGGGGAGCTGTTTTTT. Translated, it gives CASSQAMNTGELFF.

This chain joins TRBV4-1 and TRBJ2-1, with D perhaps TRBD1 or TRBD2 (6 bases each). Per the germline V gene, CDR1 is MGHRA and CDR2 is YSYEKL. V was cut by 2 bases and J by 0 bases, with 14 bases left in between. CDR3 size: 17 residues. The CDR3 nucleotides are TGCGCCAGCAGCCAACAGTTGGGGGGCAGCTCCTACAATGAGCAGTTCTTC. As protein: CASSQQLGGSSYNEQFF.

The chain employs TRBV2 and TRBJ2-1; 11 bases line up with TRBD2. Unmatched junction bases numbered 5, after V lost 2 bases and J lost 2 bases. The CDR3 is made up of 17 amino acids. Germline loops: CDR1 SNHLY, CDR2 FYNNEI. This chain's CDR3 is CASSESLAGGPYNEQFF. The CDR3 DNA reads as TGTGCCAGCAGTGAAAGTTTAGCGGGGGGGCCCTACAATGAGCAGTTCTTC.

The chain combines TRBV10-3 with TRBJ1-3, with 8 bases lining up with TRBD1. The CDR3 spans 15 residues. J lost 0 bases, V lost 5 bases, and 3 bases had no gene match. CDR1 and CDR2 from the germline V gene are ENHRY and SYGVKD. The CDR3 nucleotides are TGTGCCATCAGTAGACAGGGGAGCTCTGGAAACACCATATATTTT. It is translated as CAISRQGSSGNTIYF.

The chain has TRBV7-9 and TRBJ2-1, with TRBD2 identical over 9 bases. CDR3 length: 17 amino acids. The V gene end was trimmed by 5 bases and the J gene end by 0 bases; junction bases not matched to a gene: 8. Germline V CDR1 and CDR2: SEHNR, FQNEAQ (reference sequence). The CDR3 nucleotides are TGTGCCAGCAGCGCGAAAAGCGGGAGGATCTCCTACAATGAGCAGTTCTTC. Translated: CASSAKSGRISYNEQFF.

V usage is TRBV18 and J usage is TRBJ1-6; D remains unclear. Germline V gives CDR1 KGHSH, CDR2 LQKENI. Trimming removed 0 bases at V and 11 bases at J, with 5 bases between. This CDR3 comprises 12 residues. DNA for the CDR3: TGTGCCAGCTCACCACCCAACCCACCCCTCCACTTT. This sequence encodes CASSPPNPPLHF.

The rearrangement joins TRBV6-5 to TRBJ2-1; D call uncertain. The CDR3 loop spans 12 amino acids. V gave up 5 bases and J gave up 9 bases, with 11 bases separating them. Germline CDR1 reads MNHEY; CDR2 reads SVGAGI. CDR3 coding DNA: TGTGCCAGCAGTAGGAGAATCGGTGAGCAGTTCTTC. Amino acids: CASSRRIGEQFF.

The CDR3, as DNA: TGTGCCAGCACCCCAGGGGGGGGTCTGAATGAGCAGTTCTTC. This translates into CASTPGGGLNEQFF. The rearrangement links TRBV28 to TRBJ2-1; D tentatively reads TRBD1 or TRBD2 (7 bases each). The CDR3 runs 14 residues. The germline V gene has CDR1 MDHEN and CDR2 SYDVKM. Trimming removed 7 bases from V and 7 bases from J, with 17 bases in between.

The rearrangement links TRBV25-1 to TRBJ1-1; D is unclear. V shed 6 bases and J shed 3 bases, with 11 bases lying between them. Germline V gives CDR1 MGHDK, CDR2 SYGVNS. The CDR3 runs to 13 residues. The CDR3 region is CASRTREDTEAFF. Here the CDR3 DNA reads TGTGCCAGCAGGACCCGAGAGGACACTGAAGCTTTCTTT.

The rearrangement joins TRBV6-5 to TRBJ2-7; 8 bases line up with TRBD1. V trimming: 0 bases; J trimming: 4 bases; junction bases outside the gene matches: 2. This CDR3 is built from 14 residues. CDR1 is MNHEY, CDR2 SVGAGI, per germline. This chain's CDR3 is CASSYSGQGYEQYF. CDR3 in DNA: TGTGCCAGCAGTTACTCAGGACAGGGTTACGAGCAGTACTTC.

This clone was seen only once. The chain joins TRBV18 to TRBJ2-7; D is uncertain. V lost 2 bases, J lost 6 bases, and 14 bases lay in between. The CDR3 covers 14 residues. The germline V gene has CDR1 KGHSH and CDR2 LQKENI. The CDR3 nucleotides read TGTGCCAGCTCACCATCCTATTCTAGTTTCGAGCAGTACTTC. It is translated as CASSPSYSSFEQYF.

V gene TRBV27 combines with J gene TRBJ1-1; TRBD1 agrees at 7 bases. After removal of 3 bases from V and 4 bases from J, the junction contained 8 bases not matched to a gene. CDR3 size: 15 residues. The germline CDR1 and CDR2 sequences are MNHEY and SMNVEV (reference sequence). CDR3 in amino acids: CASSLSTGSPTEAFF. The DNA of the CDR3 is TGTGCCAGCAGTTTGTCGACAGGGTCACCCACTGAAGCTTTCTTT.

The gene calls are TRBV18 and TRBJ2-5; weak D call: TRBD2 (5 bases). CDR3 length: 16 amino acids. Germline CDR1 reads KGHSH; CDR2 reads LQKENI. Trimming took 4 bases from V and 1 from J, leaving 16 bases between them. The CDR3 DNA sequence: TGTGCCAGCTCACAACAGTACACCCGGGGCCAAGAGACCCAGTACTTC. Its translation is CASSQQYTRGQETQYF.

V is TRBV5-5 and J is TRBJ1-6; no definite D call. The CDR3 runs 14 residues. The ends were cut back, 1 base at V and 7 bases at J, with 9 bases in the middle. The germline CDR1 and CDR2 sequences are SGHKS and YYEKEE (reference sequence). The CDR3 region has the DNA TGTGCCAGCAGCTTGACAGATCCAAATTCACCCCTCCACTTT. This sequence encodes CASSLTDPNSPLHF.